This is a list of T cell receptor beta chains from one sample in a study of cytomegalovirus exposure and HLA in healthy donors. The data were produced by immunoSEQ multiplex PCR, yet TCRdb's version contains in-frame clones alone and is incomplete. This table holds around 130,000 clones, about 80% found once. Sequencing was performed on PBMCs. Every receptor here comes from a boy under 10 years old in good health and CMV-seronegative. The CDR3 runs from the conserved cysteine through the conserved F or W.

j_call v_call cdr3_aa
TRBJ2-1 TRBV30 CAWSAPPELAGPYYNEQFF
TRBJ1-6 TRBV2 CASSEASGGWVPSSYNSPLHF
TRBJ1-1 TRBV5-1 CASSLGGGQGELAFF
TRBJ1-3 TRBV5-5 CASSLGQGAGNTIYF
TRBJ1-1 TRBV6-5 CASSYSTGSGTEAFF
TRBJ1-3 TRBV2 CASRSRGSGNTIYF
TRBJ1-2 TRBV6-1 CANSRQGMYTF
TRBJ2-5 TRBV15 CATSRDFSGEETQYF
TRBJ2-1 TRBV7-9 CASSPDLSGGHYYNEQFF
TRBJ1-4 TRBV5-6 CASSFGGRSVEKLFF
TRBJ1-1 TRBV27 CASFYAGPVNTEAFF
TRBJ2-4 TRBV7-9 CASSWDRARGAKNIQYF
TRBJ2-5 TRBV19 CASSFRPGHEETQYF
TRBJ1-1 TRBV18 CASSPPGQGPNTEAFF
TRBJ2-7 TRBV4-2 CASSLETASKANCCEQYF
TRBJ1-4 TRBV5-6 CASSLVGLEWEEKLFF
TRBJ1-2 TRBV7-9 CASSLEARPPRGGGYTF
TRBJ1-3 TRBV4-1 CASSQDRGSGNTIYF
TRBJ2-3 TRBV27 CASSGLAARTDTQYF
TRBJ1-1 TRBV5-1 CASSRRKNTEAFF
TRBJ2-1 TRBV11-3 CASSLDGRAANEQFF
TRBJ2-1 TRBV19 CASSSGRAKYNEQFF
TRBJ1-1 TRBV6-1 CASSEDPRTGSTEAFF
TRBJ1-5 TRBV19 CASSIENQPQHF
TRBJ1-1 TRBV19 CASSIRPTGNTEAFF
TRBJ1-1 TRBV30 CALDRGHFTNTEAFF
TRBJ1-2 TRBV9 CASRTGTGDHQGYTF
TRBJ1-2 TRBV30 CAWTPEKEYGYTF
TRBJ2-1 TRBV10-3 CAISEQGAGEQFF
TRBJ1-2 TRBV5-6 CASSGPGQNNYGYTF
TRBJ2-1 TRBV7-9 CASSSRDPWGLNEQFF
TRBJ2-5 TRBV13 CASSPRGGETQYF
TRBJ2-1 TRBV7-3 CASSLMGAGGVDEQFF
TRBJ2-5 TRBV15 CATSGSGTGLWGSRETQYF
TRBJ2-7 TRBV11-1 CASSLVAGTYEQYF
TRBJ2-4 TRBV7-9 CASELTWDSNIQYF